This T cell receptor (beta chain) comes out of a study of Ad26.COV2.S vaccination and SARS-CoV-2 variants. Generated by immunoSEQ multiplex PCR, the TCRdb table keeps only in-frame clones and is missing some. The sample has about 680,000 clones, 89% seen once. Documented treatment: about 20 received Ad26.COV2.S at low or high dose, single or two shots; several received placebo; per-sample allocation not given. Day 63 following the first vaccine or placebo injection was when the samples were taken. An adult donor aged 18-55 years was enrolled in Boston. V lost 5 bases and J lost 6; bases outside the gene matches: 8. The V gene's germline CDR1 is MNHEY and CDR2 SMNVEV (reference sequence). This CDR3 contains 15 residues. Points from the study as a whole: People who got the vaccine had more spike-specific TCR breadth than people who got placebo.

On this clone: Its antigen is still unknown.

This chain links TRBV27 with TRBJ2-7, with TRBD1 matching over 12 bases. Sequenced material: peripheral blood, taken in a trial of Ad26.COV2.S vaccine versus placebo. This sequence was found in a person aged 18-65 years who received the Ad26.COV2.S COVID-19 vaccine or a placebo. The CDR3 loop is CASSGTGGPISEQYF. CDR3 nucleotide sequence: TGTGCCAGCAGTGGGACAGGGGGCCCGATTAGCGAGCAGTACTTC.